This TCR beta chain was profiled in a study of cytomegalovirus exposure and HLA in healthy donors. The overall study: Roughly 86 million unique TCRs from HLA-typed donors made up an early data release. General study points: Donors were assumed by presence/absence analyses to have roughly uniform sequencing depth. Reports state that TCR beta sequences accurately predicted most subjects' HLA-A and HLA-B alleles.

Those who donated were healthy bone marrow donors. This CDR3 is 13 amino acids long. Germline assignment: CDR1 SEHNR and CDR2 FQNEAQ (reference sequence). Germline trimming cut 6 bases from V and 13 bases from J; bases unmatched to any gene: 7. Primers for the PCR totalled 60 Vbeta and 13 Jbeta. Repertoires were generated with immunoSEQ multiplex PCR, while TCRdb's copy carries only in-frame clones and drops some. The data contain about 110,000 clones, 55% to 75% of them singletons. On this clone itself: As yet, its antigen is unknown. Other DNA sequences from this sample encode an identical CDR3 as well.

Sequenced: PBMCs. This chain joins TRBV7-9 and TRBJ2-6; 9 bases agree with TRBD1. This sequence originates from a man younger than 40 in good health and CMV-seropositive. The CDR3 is CASRSGTGIVLTF. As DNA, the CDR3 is TGTGCCAGCAGATCCGGGACAGGGATTGTCCTGACTTTC.